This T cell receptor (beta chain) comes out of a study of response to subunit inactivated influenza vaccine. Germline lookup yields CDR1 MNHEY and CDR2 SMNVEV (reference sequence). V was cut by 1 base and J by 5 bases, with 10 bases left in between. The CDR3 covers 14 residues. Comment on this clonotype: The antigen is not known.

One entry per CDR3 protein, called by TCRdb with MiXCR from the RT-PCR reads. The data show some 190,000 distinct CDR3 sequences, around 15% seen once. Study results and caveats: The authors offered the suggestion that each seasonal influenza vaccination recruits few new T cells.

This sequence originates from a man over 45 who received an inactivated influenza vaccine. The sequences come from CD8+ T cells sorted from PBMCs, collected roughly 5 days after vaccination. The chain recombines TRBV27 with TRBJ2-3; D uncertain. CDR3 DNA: TGTGCCAGCAGTTTATTTACTAATCGAGATACGCAGTATTTT. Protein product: CASSLFTNRDTQYF.